This T cell receptor beta chain was sequenced during a study of blood T cell repertoires in COVID-19. Study-level background: Italy, Spain and the United States were the sources of the convalescent and acute COVID-19 samples.

The data were produced by immunoSEQ multiplex PCR, yet TCRdb's version contains in-frame clones alone and is incomplete. The sample lists about 280,000 clones; approximately 85% were seen once. The receptor was derived from a man aged 45 to 65 with active or convalescent COVID-19. The sequenced sample was peripheral blood.

CDR3: CASSQGGLAGGDEQYF. The CDR3, as DNA: TGTGCCAGCAGCCAAGGAGGTCTAGCGGGGGGGGACGAGCAGTACTTC. The chain is built from TRBV4-2 and TRBJ2-7, with 12 bases matching TRBD2. Germline CDR1 LGHNA, CDR2 YNFKEQ. This CDR3 is built from 16 residues. J gave up 5 bases and V 1 base, and 6 bases lay outside the gene matches.